The entry that follows covers one TCR beta chain sequence. Its antigen is undetermined. V was trimmed by 7 bases and J by 1 base, leaving 12 bases between them. Germline lookup yields CDR1 SGDLS and CDR2 YYNGEE. There are 15 residues in the CDR3. The sample is drawn from a study of T cell repertoires in cytomegalovirus infection. Study summary: Selection of CMV epitopes for the study included recently identified HLA-C-restricted and well-studied HLA-B-restricted ones. Public TCR beta signatures indicated both CMV infection and matching HLA type. The study's findings and limits: In two of eight donors, the top clonotype was HLA-C-restricted CMV-specific. Carriage of CMV together with the relevant HLA was identifiable through cumulative public TCR beta family frequency.

One entry per CDR3 protein, called by TCRdb with MiXCR from the reads. The profile covers 45,000 to 50,000 distinct CDR3 sequences, with nearly 20% appearing a single time and less than 70% taken by the ten largest. The source material was CD8+ T cells from cultured PBMCs, sampled from culture after CMV antigen stimulation. The source is a human donor in good health (CMV status not recorded). Some clones in this sample may be carry-over from other donors' samples. The chain has TRBV9 and TRBJ2-6, with TRBD2 as a possible D gene (7 bases). CDR3 amino acids: CASDRGGSGANVLTF. CDR3 DNA: TGTGCCAGCGATAGGGGGGGGTCTGGGGCCAACGTCCTGACTTTC.